The 15 T cell receptor beta chains listed next were all sequenced from one sample in a study of T-cell memory formation after mild COVID-19. TCRdb fed the 5' RACE reads into MiXCR, producing one record per CDR3 protein. Seen here are around 130,000 distinct CDR3 sequences, about 14% observed once, and the top ten hold 28%. Sequencing used PBMCs or a T cell subset sorted from them (not recorded which). These receptors originate from an adult woman who had mild COVID-19 (a few samples of this study predate the infection). Cell type and time point are not known.

This clonotype turned up a few times. The rearrangement joins TRBV15 to TRBJ2-1; weak D call: TRBD1 (6 bases). The CDR3 consists of 15 residues. The germline gives CDR1 LNHNV, CDR2 YYDKDF (reference sequence). Trimming removed 8 bases from V and 7 bases from J, with 21 bases in between. CDR3 nucleotide sequence: TGTGCCACCGGGTGGGGACAAGGTAGGGGTAATGAGCAGTTCTTC. Translation gives CATGWGQGRGNEQFF.

Only a few counts were recorded for this clonotype. The chain links TRBV12-3 or TRBV12-4 to TRBJ1-5; TRBD1 might be the D (5 bases). Trimming removed 5 bases from V and 8 bases from J, with 13 bases in between. This CDR3 spans 13 amino acids. The CDR3 nucleotides read TGTGCCAGCAGTGGGGGGAGGGATGAGCCCCAGCATTTT. It yields the protein CASSGGRDEPQHF.

The chain carries TRBV6-2 or TRBV6-3 and TRBJ2-7; 7 bases are shared with TRBD2. Germline V gene lookup returns CDR1 MNHEY and CDR2 SVGEGT. The junction had 9 bases not matched to a gene; V was cut back by 8 bases and J by 2 bases. The CDR3 runs to 14 residues. For the CDR3, the DNA is TGTGCCAGCGAAGACCAGCGGGATCCCTACGAGCAGTACTTC. This sequence encodes CASEDQRDPYEQYF.

Only a few counts were recorded for this clonotype. This chain links TRBV6-5 with TRBJ2-1; weak D call: TRBD1 (5 bases). Trimming took 6 bases from V and 4 from J, leaving 10 bases between them. In germline, CDR1 is MNHEY, CDR2 SVGAGI. This CDR3 is built from 13 residues. DNA for the CDR3: TGTGCCAGCAGCCCGACAGTGTACAATGAGCAGTTCTTC. This codes for CASSPTVYNEQFF.

The chain recombines TRBV7-2 with TRBJ2-1, with 8 bases lining up with TRBD1. J was trimmed by 2 bases and V by 3 bases; bases with no gene match: 3. CDR1 and CDR2 (germline): SGHTA, FQGNSA. The CDR3 spans 15 residues. The CDR3 is CASSFRGQTYNEQFF. DNA for the CDR3: TGTGCCAGCAGCTTCAGGGGGCAGACCTACAATGAGCAGTTCTTC.

The chain uses TRBV9 and TRBJ2-5; TRBD2 is a possible D gene (5 bases). Germline assignment: CDR1 SGDLS and CDR2 YYNGEE. V shed 0 bases and J shed 3 bases, with 6 bases lying between them. This CDR3 comprises 13 residues. As DNA, the CDR3 is TGTGCCAGCAGCGTAGGGGGAGAAGAGACCCAGTACTTC. This codes for CASSVGGEETQYF.

Of note for this clonotype: A junction boundary mismatches the germline segment, possibly from a read error. The J gene is TRBJ1-6, the V gene TRBV9; D is unclear. The germline CDR1 and CDR2 sequences are SGDLS and YYNGEE. The CDR3 covers 15 residues. CDR3 sequence: CASSAGGPNLSPIHF. The CDR3, as DNA: TGTGCCAGCAGCGCTGGAGGCCCTAATCTCTCACCCATCCACTTT.

The table lists this clonotype with a count of one. This may arise from a read error, as a much more abundant clone is one base away. J is TRBJ1-1 and V is TRBV7-9; D not certain. This CDR3 has 13 residues. V lost 1 base and J lost 0, with 3 bases in between. Per the germline V gene, CDR1 is SEHNR and CDR2 is FQNEAQ (reference sequence). The CDR3 reads CASSLVMNTEAFF. As DNA, the CDR3 is TGTGCCAGCAGCTTAGTGATGAACACTGAAGCTTTCTTT.

The CDR3 region has the DNA TGCGCCAGCAGCTTGGCGCTAGCGGGAGGAGCTGAGCAGTTCTTC. Amino acids: CASSLALAGGAEQFF. J is TRBJ2-1 and V is TRBV5-1; 11 bases align to TRBD2. CDR3 size: 15 residues. The germline gives CDR1 SGHRS, CDR2 YFSETQ. The junction had 5 bases not matched to a gene; V was cut back by 0 bases and J by 9 bases. The whole variable domain, filled in from reference TRBV5-1 and TRBJ2-1, reads KAGVTQTPRYLIKTRGQQVTLSCSPISGHRSVSWYQQTPGQGLQFLFEYFSETQRNKGNFPGRFSGRQFSNSRSEMNVSTLELGDSALYLCASSLALAGGAEQFFGPGTRLTVL.

This chain uses TRBV9 with TRBJ2-7, with D perhaps TRBD2 (6 bases). Germline V gene sequence: CDR1 SGDLS, CDR2 YYNGEE. V was pared by 3 bases and J by 0 bases, with 13 bases between. The CDR3 sequence is 15 residues long. The DNA for the CDR3 is TGTGCCAGCAGCGACCGGGACTCAAGCTCCTACGAGCAGTACTTC. Residues: CASSDRDSSSYEQYF.

V and J are TRBV5-1 and TRBJ2-1, with TRBD2 matching 11 bases. Germline-derived CDR1 and CDR2 are SGHRS and YFSETQ. Trimming cost V 4 bases and J 4 bases; bases outside gene matches: 7. The CDR3 is made up of 16 amino acids. The CDR3 nucleotides are TGCGCCAGCAGCGACCTGACTAGCGGGACGTACAATGAGCAGTTCTTC. Amino acid sequence: CASSDLTSGTYNEQFF.

V and J are TRBV11-2 and TRBJ2-5; TRBD2 is a possible D gene (6 bases). Looked up from germline, CDR1 is SGHAT and CDR2 is FQNNGV. V gave up 1 base and J gave up 5 bases, with 17 bases separating them. The CDR3 contains 16 residues. The CDR3 loop reads CASSLGFGGSEETQYF. The CDR3 DNA reads TGTGCCAGCAGCTTAGGGTTCGGGGGTTCGGAGGAGACCCAGTACTTC.

The chain uses TRBV7-6 and TRBJ2-3; possibly TRBD1 or TRBD2 for D (5 bases each). The germline CDR1 and CDR2 sequences are SGHVS and FNYEAQ. V lost 3 bases to trimming and J lost 2 bases, with 21 bases between them. This CDR3 is built from 18 residues. Here the CDR3 reads CASSLEPGTRVDTDTQYF. In DNA, the CDR3 is TGTGCCAGCAGCTTGGAACCGGGGACCCGGGTTGACACAGATACGCAGTATTTT.

The rearrangement joins TRBV11-2 to TRBJ2-3, with TRBD2 matching 8 bases. The V segment lost 1 base and the J segment 3 bases; nucleotides outside the gene matches: 9. Per the germline V gene, CDR1 is SGHAT and CDR2 is FQNNGV. The CDR3 consists of 17 residues. The CDR3 bases are TGTGCCAGCAGCTTAGTGAGCGGGGGCTACGGGACAGATACGCAGTATTTT. Residues: CASSLVSGGYGTDTQYF.

V gene TRBV4-3 combines with J gene TRBJ2-7; the D is unclear. Germline V gives CDR1 LGHNA, CDR2 YSLEER. Trimming removed 4 bases at V and 4 bases at J, with 11 bases between. This CDR3 comprises 13 residues. Here the CDR3 reads CASSPSSAYEQYF. The CDR3 DNA reads TGCGCCAGCAGCCCTTCCTCCGCTTACGAGCAGTACTTC.